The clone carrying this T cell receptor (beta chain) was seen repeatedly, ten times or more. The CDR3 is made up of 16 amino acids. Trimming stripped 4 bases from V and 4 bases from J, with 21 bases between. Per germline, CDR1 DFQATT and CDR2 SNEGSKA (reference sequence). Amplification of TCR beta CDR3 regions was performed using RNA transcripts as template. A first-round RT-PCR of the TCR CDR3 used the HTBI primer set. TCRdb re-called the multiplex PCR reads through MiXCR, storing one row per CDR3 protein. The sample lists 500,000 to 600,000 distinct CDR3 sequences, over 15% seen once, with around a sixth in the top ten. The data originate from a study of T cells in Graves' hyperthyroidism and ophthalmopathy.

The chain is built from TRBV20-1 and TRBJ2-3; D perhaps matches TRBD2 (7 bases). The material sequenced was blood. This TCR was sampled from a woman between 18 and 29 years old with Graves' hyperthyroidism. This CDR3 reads CSATAGGRGTPDTQYF. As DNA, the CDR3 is TGCAGTGCTACCGCCGGGGGGCGGGGGACCCCAGATACGCAGTATTTT.